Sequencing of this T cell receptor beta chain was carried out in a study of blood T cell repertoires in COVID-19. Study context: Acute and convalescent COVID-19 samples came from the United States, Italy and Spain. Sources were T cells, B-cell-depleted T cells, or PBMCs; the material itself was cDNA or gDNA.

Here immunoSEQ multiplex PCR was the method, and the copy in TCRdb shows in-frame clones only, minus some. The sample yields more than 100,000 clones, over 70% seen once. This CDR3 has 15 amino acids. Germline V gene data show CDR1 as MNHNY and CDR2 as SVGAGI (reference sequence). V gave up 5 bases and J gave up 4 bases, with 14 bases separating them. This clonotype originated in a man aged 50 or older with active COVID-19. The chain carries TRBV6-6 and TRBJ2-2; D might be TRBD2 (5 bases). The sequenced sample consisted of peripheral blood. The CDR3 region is CASSPFRRGTGELFF. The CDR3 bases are TGTGCCAGCAGTCCATTCCGACGGGGCACCGGGGAGCTGTTTTTT.